Each of the 31 T cell receptor beta chains below was sequenced from the same sample in a study of prognosis after radiotherapy for stage I lung cancer. With two-round multiplex PCR, TCR beta CDR3 sequences were amplified from genomic DNA. For every TRBV and TRBJ gene, a specific primer was used in first-round PCR. TCRdb itself ran the multiplex PCR reads through MiXCR, one entry per CDR3 protein. The sample records around 30,000 distinct CDR3 sequences, roughly a third being singletons. Specimen: PBMCs, collected before or after stereotactic body radiation therapy (not recorded which). The source is a donor aged 50 or older with non-small cell lung cancer.

This clonotype was seen ten or more times. The rearrangement links TRBV12-3 or TRBV12-4 to TRBJ1-5; possible D gene TRBD1, 6 bases. V was cut by 0 bases and J by 3 bases, with 12 bases left in between. The CDR3 runs 16 residues. CDR3 sequence: CASSLALGALNQPQHF. CDR3 in DNA: TGTGCCAGCAGTTTAGCGCTGGGGGCACTCAATCAGCCCCAGCATTTT.

At least ten counts were recorded for this clonotype. The chain has TRBV20-1 and TRBJ1-1; D possibly corresponds to TRBD1 (6 bases). The V end lost 6 bases, the J end lost 5 bases, and 16 bases lay between the germline ends. Germline V CDR1 and CDR2: DFQATT, SNEGSKA (reference sequence). The CDR3 extends over 13 amino acids. CDR3: CSAGGAGLTEAFF. CDR3 nucleotide sequence: TGCAGTGCGGGGGGGGCAGGGCTAACTGAAGCTTTCTTT.

This clonotype was detected ten times or more. The chain uses TRBV14 and TRBJ1-1; D might be TRBD1 (5 bases). Germline lookup yields CDR1 SGHDN and CDR2 FVKESK. The V and J ends lost 0 bases and 6 bases respectively, with 8 bases between them. This CDR3 comprises 13 residues. The CDR3 sequence is CASSQEWGAEAFF. The DNA of the CDR3 is TGTGCCAGCAGCCAAGAATGGGGCGCTGAAGCTTTCTTT. The variable domain in full, completed from reference TRBV14 and TRBJ1-1, reads EAGVTQFPSHSVIEKGQTVTLRCDPISGHDNLYWYRRVMGKEIKFLLHFVKESKQDESGMPNNRFLAERTGGTYSTLKVQPAELEDSGVYFCASSQEWGAEAFFGQGTRLTVV.

This clonotype was seen many times. The chain recombines TRBV3-1 with TRBJ2-7; 8 nucleotides agree with TRBD2. V lost 1 base to trimming and J lost 2 bases; unmatched junction nucleotides: 7. The CDR3 consists of 16 residues. Germline lookup yields CDR1 LGHDT and CDR2 YNNKEL (reference sequence). In DNA, the CDR3 is TGTGCCAGCAGCCAAGCGGGGGGGCCTATAACCTACGAGCAGTACTTC. It specifies CASSQAGGPITYEQYF.

A few counts support this clonotype. This chain joins TRBV2 and TRBJ2-4; 7 bases fit TRBD2. With V trimmed by 7 bases and J by 5 bases, 11 bases remained unmatched. The germline V gene has CDR1 SNHLY and CDR2 FYNNEI. CDR3 length: 15 residues. In nucleotides, the CDR3 is TGTGCCAGCAACCGTGACGAGCGGGGCGAAAACATTCAGTACTTC. Protein: CASNRDERGENIQYF.

This clonotype was observed many times. V usage is TRBV20-1 and J usage is TRBJ2-1, with 15 bases fitting TRBD2. Unmatched junction bases numbered 9, after V lost 5 bases and J lost 4 bases. Per germline, CDR1 DFQATT and CDR2 SNEGSKA (reference sequence). The CDR3 has 17 residues. The CDR3 DNA follows: TGCAGTGCTTATGGACTAGCGGGGGGGCAGACGTACAATGAGCAGTTCTTC. Protein sequence: CSAYGLAGGQTYNEQFF.

As concerns this clonotype: A clone one base away is much larger, so this may be a read error. The rearrangement links TRBV6-5 to TRBJ1-1, with D uncertain. CDR1 is MNHEY, CDR2 SVGAGI, per germline. This CDR3 is 14 amino acids long. CDR3 nucleotides: TGTGCCAACAGTTACTCCGCAGGAGGGACTGAAGCTTTCTTT. It encodes CANSYSAGGTEAFF.

This clonotype was counted many times. This chain connects TRBV7-9 to TRBJ1-3, with D perhaps matching TRBD1 (5 bases). This CDR3 is 15 amino acids long. V was trimmed by 3 bases and J by 4 bases, leaving 13 bases between them. Germline V lookup: CDR1 SEHNR, CDR2 FQNEAQ (reference sequence). This chain's CDR3 is CASSLAGLEGNTIYF. As DNA, the CDR3 is TGTGCCAGCAGCTTGGCGGGACTCGAGGGAAACACCATATATTTT.

This clonotype was picked up many times. The J gene is TRBJ1-4, the V gene TRBV19, with D unclear. CDR1 is LNHDA and CDR2 is SQIVND in the germline V gene (reference sequence). The CDR3 length is 11 residues. The V gene lost 9 bases and the J gene lost 8 bases, with 10 bases spanning the gap. DNA for the CDR3: TGTGCCAGCTCGAGGGAGGAAAAACTGTTTTTT. Its protein is CASSREEKLFF. The full variable domain, with the rest looked up from reference TRBV19 and TRBJ1-4, is DGGITQSPKYLFRKEGQNVTLSCEQNLNHDAMYWYRQDPGQGLRLIYYSQIVNDFQKGDIAEGYSVSREKKESFPLTVTSAQKNPTAFYLCASSREEKLFFGSGTQLSVL.

Concerning this clonotype: Given a much more abundant clone one base away, this may be a read error. The chain uses TRBV6-2 or TRBV6-3 and TRBJ2-5; D assignment may be TRBD1 or TRBD2 (5 bases each). Germline assignment: CDR1 MNHEY and CDR2 SVGEGT. V dropped 5 bases and J dropped 12 bases, with 19 bases sitting between them. The CDR3 loop spans 13 amino acids. CDR3 sequence reads: CASSMGPHPREYF. The CDR3 nucleotides are TGTGCCAGCAGTATGGGACCTCACCCTCGGGAGTACTTC.

This clonotype was seen many times. This rearrangement joins TRBV25-1 to TRBJ2-7; TRBD1 might be the D (5 bases). V lost 0 bases and J 7 bases, leaving 10 bases between the germline ends. Germline values: CDR1 MGHDK, CDR2 SYGVNS. The CDR3 spans 13 residues. CDR3 bases: TGTGCCAGCAGTGAATATACAGGCTGGGAGCAGTACTTC. Translation gives CASSEYTGWEQYF.

This clonotype was seen ten or more times. The chain is built from TRBV28 and TRBJ2-6; D gene ambiguous. Germline V gives CDR1 MDHEN, CDR2 SYDVKM. V was cut by 6 bases and J by 4 bases, with 7 bases left in between. The CDR3 totals 13 residues. The DNA of the CDR3 is TGTGCCAGCAGGCCTTCGGGGGCCAACGTCCTGACTTTC. Translation gives CASRPSGANVLTF. Full variable domain (outside the CDR3, taken from reference TRBV28 and TRBJ2-6): DVKVTQSSRYLVKRTGEKVFLECVQDMDHENMFWYRQDPGLGLRLIYFSYDVKMKEKGDIPEGYSVSREKKERFSLILESASTNQTSMYLCASRPSGANVLTFGAGSRLTVL.

Worth noting for this clonotype: This likely came from a read error, as a far larger clone is one base away. The chain combines TRBV7-9 with TRBJ1-5, with D possibly being TRBD1 (6 bases). The CDR3 covers 15 residues. Germline V CDR1 and CDR2: SEHNR, FQNEAQ (reference sequence). For the CDR3, the DNA is TGTGCCAGCAGCCCAGGAAGGGGGAGCAATCATCCCCAGCATTTT. This sequence encodes CASSPGRGSNHPQHF.

This clonotype was detected ten times or more. J is TRBJ1-4 and V is TRBV28, with D unresolved. Trimming shortened V by 6 bases and J by 7 bases, and 12 bases separated the two germline ends. CDR3 length: 13 amino acids. Germline assignment: CDR1 MDHEN and CDR2 SYDVKM. The CDR3 loop is CASSLVLGEKLFF. CDR3 bases: TGTGCCAGCAGCTTAGTCTTGGGTGAAAAACTGTTTTTT.

This clonotype occurred many times. The chain employs TRBV28 and TRBJ1-1; no clear D. Trimming removed 3 bases from V and 4 bases from J, with 12 bases in between. The CDR3 covers 14 residues. The V gene's germline CDR1 is MDHEN and CDR2 SYDVKM. This CDR3 is CASSLRQVGTEAFF. The CDR3 region has the DNA TGTGCCAGCAGTTTGAGACAAGTAGGCACTGAAGCTTTCTTT.

About this clonotype itself: The junction departs from the called germline gene at one end, perhaps through a read error. The gene calls are TRBV20-1 and TRBJ1-5; unclear D gene. The CDR3 spans 15 residues. Germline-derived CDR1 and CDR2 are DFQATT and SNEGSKA (reference sequence). CDR3 DNA sequence: TGCAGTGCCAAACCCATCAAGGGAGGAAATCAGCCCCAACATTTT. Translated, it gives CSAKPIKGGNQPQHF.

This chain links TRBV5-1 with TRBJ1-2; D not certain. The CDR3 extends over 12 amino acids. The germline CDR1 and CDR2 sequences are SGHRS and YFSETQ. Trimming took 2 bases from V and 3 from J, leaving 5 bases between them. This chain's CDR3 is CASSFGDYGYTF. CDR3 sequence (DNA): TGCGCCAGCAGCTTCGGGGACTATGGCTACACCTTC.

This clonotype showed up many times. The V call is TRBV5-1, the J call TRBJ1-4, with D unresolved. CDR1 is SGHRS and CDR2 is YFSETQ in the germline V gene. This CDR3 is 16 amino acids long. The ends were cut back, 1 base at V and 3 bases at J, with 13 bases in the middle. Here the CDR3 reads CASSLRLSGSNEKLFF. The CDR3 coding sequence is TGCGCCAGCAGCTTGCGATTAAGCGGCTCTAATGAAAAACTGTTTTTT.

CDR3 region: CASSRLPSGQAYEQYF. The CDR3 DNA is TGCGCCAGCAGCCGCCTACCTTCTGGACAGGCCTACGAGCAGTACTTC. The V and J genes are TRBV5-1 and TRBJ2-7; 7 bases are shared with TRBD1. CDR1 and CDR2 from the germline V gene are SGHRS and YFSETQ. This CDR3 has 16 amino acids. The J segment lost 2 bases and the V segment lost 4 bases, leaving 12 bases of the junction unmatched.

About this clonotype itself: A read error is likely here: a far larger clone is one base away. V is TRBV6-4 and J is TRBJ1-5; no clear D. The germline V gene has CDR1 MRHNA and CDR2 SNTAGT. The CDR3 totals 15 residues. The CDR3 DNA sequence: TGTGCCAGCAGTTACTCGGCGGCGAGCAATCAGCCCCAGCATTTT. This encodes CASSYSAASNQPQHF.

This clonotype was counted at least ten times. This chain connects TRBV5-1 to TRBJ2-3; D is undetermined. The CDR3 loop spans 14 amino acids. Germline loops: CDR1 SGHRS, CDR2 YFSETQ. Trimming took 2 bases from V and 2 from J, leaving 9 bases between them. The CDR3: CASSFGPNTDTQYF. The DNA of the CDR3 is TGCGCCAGCAGCTTTGGCCCAAACACAGATACGCAGTATTTT.

Ten or more counts support this clonotype. This rearrangement joins TRBV20-1 to TRBJ2-7; 9 nucleotides align to TRBD1. This CDR3 has 15 residues. The ends lost 5 bases at V and 4 bases at J; junction bases unmatched: 12. The germline V gene encodes CDR1 DFQATT and CDR2 SNEGSKA (reference sequence). CDR3 bases: TGCAGTGCTTTCGATCCGGGACAGGGTTTGTACGAGCAGTACTTC. It encodes CSAFDPGQGLYEQYF.

As concerns this clonotype: The germline gene is not matched at one end of the junction; a read error may be the cause. The V and J genes are TRBV6-2 or TRBV6-3 and TRBJ2-2, with D uncertain. The germline V gene encodes CDR1 MNHEY and CDR2 SVGEGT. The CDR3 spans 16 residues. CDR3 protein: CASSPRSPLNTRELFF. CDR3 DNA sequence: TGTGCCAGCAGCCCCCGTAGCCCCCTGAACACCCGGGAGCTGTTTTTT.

V usage is TRBV6-1 and J usage is TRBJ2-7, with 9 bases matching TRBD2. V was clipped by 7 bases and J by 2 bases; unmatched bases: 6. Germline lookup yields CDR1 MNHNS and CDR2 SASEGT. This CDR3 spans 14 amino acids. The CDR3 DNA reads as TGTGCCAGCAAGGGGCGGGAGGGCGCCTACGAGCAGTACTTC. Translating it yields CASKGREGAYEQYF.

This clonotype was seen ten or more times. DNA of the CDR3: TGTGCCAGCAGCATACTCCGACAGGCGCCTTCACCGGTGGAGCTGTTTTTT. It codes for CASSILRQAPSPVELFF. The chain couples TRBV5-8 to TRBJ2-2; D is perhaps TRBD1 (6 bases). V lost 4 bases, J lost 10 bases, and 26 bases lay in between. The CDR3 consists of 17 residues. The germline V gene encodes CDR1 SGHTS and CDR2 YDEGEE. Looking up the rest from reference TRBV5-8 and TRBJ2-2 gives the full variable domain: EAGVTQSPTHLIKTRGQQATLRCSPISGHTSVYWYQQALGLGLQFLLWYDEGEERNRGNFPPRFSGRQFPNYSSELNVNALELEDSALYLCASSILRQAPSPVELFFGEGSRLTVL.

Points on this clonotype: A read error is possible here, since a much larger clone lies one base away. The chain has TRBV5-4 and TRBJ2-7; possibly TRBD1 for D (5 bases). Germline CDR1 SGHNT, CDR2 YYREEE (reference sequence). The CDR3 runs to 13 residues. The CDR3 reads CASILPNGAEQYF. The CDR3, as DNA: TGTGCCAGCATCTTGCCCAATGGGGCCGAGCAGTACTTC. Full variable domain (remainder filled in from reference TRBV5-4 and TRBJ2-7): ETGVTQSPTHLIKTRGQQVTLRCSSQSGHNTVSWYQQALGQGPQFIFQYYREEENGRGNFPPRFSGLQFPNYSSELNVNALELDDSALYLCASILPNGAEQYFGPGTRLTVT.

The V call is TRBV28, the J call TRBJ1-2; D is perhaps TRBD1 (6 bases). With 3 bases removed from V and 10 bases from J, the gap between germline ends came to 18 bases. Germline lookup yields CDR1 MDHEN and CDR2 SYDVKM. The CDR3 totals 14 residues. CDR3 sequence: CASSFGGRGYFYTF. CDR3 DNA sequence: TGTGCCAGCAGTTTTGGGGGCCGGGGCTATTTCTACACCTTC.

At least ten counts were recorded for this clonotype. The CDR3 DNA is TGTGCCAGCAGCCAAGATCTGGGGGACAATCAGCCCCAGCATTTT. Its protein product is CASSQDLGDNQPQHF. The V call is TRBV4-2, the J call TRBJ1-5, with a possible D match to TRBD1 (5 bases). The CDR3 has 15 residues. V was trimmed by 0 bases and J by 3 bases, leaving 9 bases between them. Germline assignment: CDR1 LGHNA and CDR2 YNFKEQ.

A remark on this clonotype: A much larger clonotype is one base distant, so this may be a read error. This sequence joins TRBV2 and TRBJ2-5; no definite D call. The germline V gene has CDR1 SNHLY and CDR2 FYNNEI. CDR3 length: 15 amino acids. The ends were cut back, 6 bases at V and 4 bases at J, with 18 bases in the middle. The DNA for the CDR3 is TGTGCCAGCAGGATAGGAACTATCTCTGGAGAGACCCAGTACTTC. Protein: CASRIGTISGETQYF.

This clonotype was detected many times. This chain links TRBV6-1 with TRBJ2-1, with TRBD2 matching over 8 bases. The V gene's germline CDR1 is MNHNS and CDR2 SASEGT. The CDR3 extends over 15 amino acids. Losses at the gene ends were 6 bases for V and 12 bases for J; bases not matched to a gene: 16. CDR3 nucleotide sequence: TGTGCCAGCAGGCCCGCTGAAGCGGGGGACATTTGGCAGTTCTTC. Protein product: CASRPAEAGDIWQFF.

This clonotype has a count of ten or more. The chain employs TRBV11-1 and TRBJ2-1; D might be TRBD1 (5 bases). The CDR3 contains 13 residues. V gave up 0 bases and J gave up 10 bases, with 10 bases separating them. Germline V gene data show CDR1 as SGHAT and CDR2 as FQDESV (reference sequence). The CDR3 loop reads CASSLAGGQEQFF. The CDR3 DNA follows: TGTGCCAGCAGCTTAGCAGGTGGACAAGAGCAGTTCTTC. Based on the CDR3 plus reference TRBV11-1 and TRBJ2-1, the full variable domain is EAEVAQSPRYKITEKSQAVAFWCDPISGHATLYWYRQILGQGPELLVQFQDESVVDDSQLPKDRFSAERLKGVDSTLKIQPAELGDSAMYLCASSLAGGQEQFFGPGTRLTVL.